These 30 T cell receptor beta chains originate from one sample sequenced in a study of spatial heterogeneity in lung cancer. As for time point: sample taken at primary tumor resection. MiXCR, run by TCRdb on the 5' RACE reads, gives a single entry per CDR3 protein. This sample has 6,000 or so distinct CDR3 sequences, with roughly an eighth found just once. The sample here was lung tissue, taken at surgery. All receptors come from a human donor with early-stage non-small cell lung cancer.

By sample share, this clonotype is medium-sized (0.01 to 0.1%). This beta chain came through as a stray read in a library set up for alpha chains, and its size says little. This rearrangement joins TRBV29-1 to TRBJ2-1; D might be TRBD1 (5 bases). V was pared by 3 bases and J by 7 bases, with 10 bases between. Per germline, CDR1 SQVTM and CDR2 ANQGSEA. The length of the CDR3 is 12 residues. In nucleotides, the CDR3 is TGCAGCGTTGAGGTCTCAGGGAATGAGCAGTTCTTC. It codes for CSVEVSGNEQFF.

In this sample, this clonotype turned up many times. This beta chain is a stray read from a library made for alpha chains; its abundance is not meaningful. The gene calls are TRBV2 and TRBJ2-7; a possible D gene is TRBD2 (6 bases). V was clipped by 2 bases and J by 0 bases, with 14 bases between them. This CDR3 has 16 amino acids. Germline V gene sequence: CDR1 SNHLY, CDR2 FYNNEI. The CDR3 DNA is TGTGCCAGCAGTGAATTGCGGGGCTGGAGCTCCTACGAGCAGTACTTC. Its translation: CASSELRGWSSYEQYF.

Remarks on this clonotype: This beta chain is an off-target read within a library intended for alpha chains, so its frequency means little. The chain has TRBV10-3 and TRBJ1-2, with 8 bases aligning to TRBD1. V was pared by 0 bases and J by 0 bases, with 0 bases of the junction left unmatched. CDR1 is ENHRY and CDR2 is SYGVKD in the germline V gene. The length of the CDR3 is 15 residues. This CDR3 is CAISESQGANYGYTF. The CDR3 DNA is TGTGCCATCAGTGAGTCACAGGGGGCTAACTATGGCTACACCTTC.

By share of the sample, this clonotype is medium-sized. A library made for alpha chains picked up this beta chain off target, so its size means little. The chain employs TRBV3-1 and TRBJ2-3; 7 nucleotides align to TRBD2. V was clipped by 1 base and J by 0 bases; unmatched bases: 4. The CDR3 is made up of 16 amino acids. The germline gives CDR1 LGHDT, CDR2 YNNKEL (reference sequence). The CDR3 is CASSQAGGGSTDTQYF. The CDR3 coding sequence is TGTGCCAGCAGCCAAGCGGGAGGAGGGAGCACAGATACGCAGTATTTT.

A remark on this clonotype: This beta chain was picked up by a library intended for alpha chains and is off target, so its count carries little meaning. The chain combines TRBV2 with TRBJ1-1, with D possibly matching TRBD1 (6 bases). CDR3 length: 13 residues. Trimming took 7 bases from V and 3 from J, leaving 12 bases between them. Per germline, CDR1 SNHLY and CDR2 FYNNEI. The CDR3 DNA reads as TGTGCCAGCACGCAGGGGCGGGACACTGAAGCTTTCTTT. This codes for CASTQGRDTEAFF.

This clonotype was observed at least ten times. The library was built for alpha chains, so this beta chain is an off-target read and its size means little. The V gene is TRBV7-2, the J gene TRBJ1-2; 10 bases are shared with TRBD1. The CDR3 contains 15 residues. Germline CDR1 reads SGHTA; CDR2 reads FQGNSA. J was trimmed by 6 bases and V by 5 bases; bases with no gene match: 9. The CDR3 is CASSPSVGTGDGYTF. DNA of the CDR3: TGTGCCAGCAGCCCCTCCGTTGGGACAGGGGATGGCTACACCTTC.

In its sample, this clonotype is medium-sized (0.01 to 0.1%). A library made for alpha chains picked up this beta chain off target, so its size means little. The chain is built from TRBV13 and TRBJ1-2; no clear D. The CDR3 is made up of 15 amino acids. The germline V and J ends were trimmed by 4 bases and 6 bases, with 18 bases remaining between them. Germline V gene data show CDR1 as PRHDT and CDR2 as FYEKMQ (reference sequence). CDR3 DNA: TGTGCCAGCAGCTCACAAGGAAACGGTTTCGATGGCTACACCTTC. Protein: CASSSQGNGFDGYTF.

Comments on this clonotype: The size of this beta chain means little, since it is a stray read in a library made for alpha chains. The V and J genes are TRBV20-1 and TRBJ2-4; 10 bases are a match to TRBD2. The CDR3 extends over 17 amino acids. CDR1 DFQATT and CDR2 SNEGSKA come from the germline V gene (reference sequence). The J segment lost 3 bases and the V segment lost 2 bases, leaving 10 bases of the junction unmatched. The CDR3 coding sequence is TGCAGTGCTAGACGGCTAGCGGGAGCTATAAACAAAAACATTCAGTACTTC. This sequence encodes CSARRLAGAINKNIQYF.

By sample share, this clonotype is medium-sized. This beta chain turned up in a library designed for alpha chains; as an off-target read, its abundance says little. V and J are TRBV5-6 and TRBJ1-5, with D tentatively TRBD1 (5 bases). CDR3 size: 13 residues. V was clipped by 4 bases and J by 5 bases, with 10 bases between them. CDR1 and CDR2 (germline): SGHDT, YYEEEE. CDR3 loop: CASSLDRDQPQHF. The CDR3 coding sequence is TGTGCCAGCAGCCTCGACAGAGATCAGCCCCAGCATTTT.

The table lists this clonotype with many counts. This beta chain came through as a stray read in a library set up for alpha chains, and its size says little. The rearrangement links TRBV5-1 to TRBJ2-7; TRBD1 might be the D (5 bases). The CDR3 consists of 14 residues. The ends were cut back, 1 base at V and 3 bases at J, with 11 bases in the middle. Germline loops: CDR1 SGHRS, CDR2 YFSETQ. Written as DNA, the CDR3 is TGCGCCAGCAGCTTGTACGCAGGGTTCTACGAGCAGTACTTC. Translation gives CASSLYAGFYEQYF.

This clonotype was counted at least ten times. In a library made to pick up alpha chains, this beta chain is a stray read with a size that means little. The V and J genes are TRBV20-1 and TRBJ1-4; D call uncertain. Germline values: CDR1 DFQATT, CDR2 SNEGSKA (reference sequence). Trimming cost V 5 bases and J 10 bases, with 17 bases left between them. The CDR3 extends over 13 amino acids. The CDR3 spells CSAYKPLGRKLFF. The CDR3 nucleotides read TGCAGTGCTTATAAACCCCTGGGTAGAAAACTGTTTTTT.

In its sample, this clonotype is medium-sized. Since it is a stray read in a library aimed at alpha chains, this beta chain has a size that is not meaningful. The chain recombines TRBV29-1 with TRBJ1-1; D uncertain. Germline V lookup: CDR1 SQVTM, CDR2 ANQGSEA. V was clipped by 6 bases and J by 5 bases, with 16 bases between them. This CDR3 is 13 amino acids long. The chain's CDR3 is CSVVVADKTEAFF. The CDR3 bases are TGCAGCGTAGTGGTGGCCGATAAGACTGAAGCTTTCTTT.

This clonotype has a count of ten or more. This beta chain is a stray read from a library made for alpha chains; its abundance is not meaningful. The chain couples TRBV28 to TRBJ1-5; 10 bases align to TRBD1. CDR1 and CDR2 from the germline V gene are MDHEN and SYDVKM. V lost 5 bases to trimming and J lost 1 base; unmatched junction nucleotides: 5. CDR3 size: 16 residues. In DNA form, the CDR3 reads TGTGCCAGCAGTGCAGGGGACAGGGGCAGCAATCAGCCCCAGCATTTT. This translates into CASSAGDRGSNQPQHF.

This clonotype was seen ten or more times. In a library made to pick up alpha chains, this beta chain is a stray read with a size that means little. The rearrangement joins TRBV2 to TRBJ2-1; 7 positions agree with TRBD1. The V and J ends lost 6 bases and 6 bases, in that order; junction bases with no gene match: 8. CDR1 is SNHLY and CDR2 is FYNNEI in the germline V gene. There are 14 residues in the CDR3. The CDR3 loop is CASRKQGSPNEQFF. The DNA of the CDR3 is TGTGCCAGCAGAAAACAGGGGTCCCCCAATGAGCAGTTCTTC. Full variable domain (rest looked up from reference TRBV2 and TRBJ2-1): EPEVTQTPSHQVTQMGQEVILRCVPISNHLYFYWYRQILGQKVEFLVSFYNNEISEKSEIFDDQFSVERPDGSNFTLKIRSTKLEDSAMYFCASRKQGSPNEQFFGPGTRLTVL.

This clonotype has ten or more counts. This beta chain appears as a stray read in a library generated for alpha chains; its size is not informative. The chain carries TRBV7-9 and TRBJ1-5; a possible D gene is TRBD1 (6 bases). V gave up 5 bases and J gave up 4 bases, with 9 bases separating them. The CDR3 has 13 residues. The germline V gene has CDR1 SEHNR and CDR2 FQNEAQ (reference sequence). For the CDR3, the DNA is TGTGCCAGCAGCCAACAGGGAAATCAGCCCCAGCATTTT. Residues: CASSQQGNQPQHF.

This clonotype was detected many times. Since the library was made to target alpha chains, this beta chain is a stray read and its abundance is not meaningful. J is TRBJ1-1 and V is TRBV6-6, with 12 bases identical to TRBD1. This CDR3 region has 14 residues. Germline loops: CDR1 MNHNY, CDR2 SVGAGI (reference sequence). V was clipped by 2 bases and J by 7 bases; unmatched bases: 2. Here the CDR3 DNA reads TGTGCCAGCAGTTACGGGACAGGGGGCGGTGAAGCTTTCTTT. The encoded protein is CASSYGTGGGEAFF.

This clonotype is medium-sized within its sample. For a library built for alpha chains, this beta chain is a stray read; little rests on its size. The J gene is TRBJ1-6, the V gene TRBV12-3 or TRBV12-4, with 9 bases that match TRBD1. The CDR3 consists of 14 residues. V gave up 5 bases and J gave up 9 bases; unmatched junction bases: 5. The CDR3 DNA is TGTGCCAGCAGTCGTACAGGGGGCGGTTCACCCCTCCACTTT. Protein sequence: CASSRTGGGSPLHF.

This clonotype was observed at least ten times. As an off-target read in a library built for alpha chains, this beta chain has a frequency of little significance. This sequence joins TRBV7-9 and TRBJ2-7, with 8 nucleotides matching TRBD2. CDR3 length: 16 amino acids. V trimming: 5 bases; J trimming: 4 bases; junction bases outside the gene matches: 13. Germline CDR1 and CDR2: SEHNR and FQNEAQ (reference sequence). CDR3 loop: CASSPSLAVGLYEQYF. DNA of the CDR3: TGTGCCAGCAGCCCTTCACTAGCGGTGGGATTGTACGAGCAGTACTTC.

The sample holds a few counts of this clonotype. As an off-target read in a library built for alpha chains, this beta chain has a frequency of little significance. This chain connects TRBV30 to TRBJ1-1; the D is unclear. The V and J ends lost 0 bases and 6 bases respectively, with 14 bases between them. CDR1 GTSNPN and CDR2 SVGIG come from the germline V gene (reference sequence). The CDR3 contains 14 residues. The CDR3 loop is CAWSVKQFRAEAFF. The CDR3 region has the DNA TGTGCCTGGAGTGTGAAACAATTTAGGGCTGAAGCTTTCTTT. Based on the CDR3 plus reference TRBV30 and TRBJ1-1, the full variable domain is SQTIHQWPATLVQPVGSPLSLECTVEGTSNPNLYWYRQAAGRGLQLLFYSVGIGQISSEVPQNLSASRPQDRQFILSSKKLLLSDSGFYLCAWSVKQFRAEAFFGQGTRLTVV.

This clonotype counts as medium-sized (0.01 to 0.1%). This beta chain was picked up by a library intended for alpha chains and is off target, so its count carries little meaning. The chain employs TRBV9 and TRBJ1-6; D ambiguous. Germline loops: CDR1 SGDLS, CDR2 YYNGEE. Trimming removed 0 bases from V and 10 bases from J, with 11 bases in between. The CDR3 length is 14 residues. The CDR3, as DNA: TGTGCCAGCAGCGTAGAAGGCAGCGAGTCACCCCTCCACTTT. This gives the protein CASSVEGSESPLHF.

In this sample, this clonotype turned up many times. Since it is a stray read in a library aimed at alpha chains, this beta chain has a size that is not meaningful. This sequence joins TRBV27 and TRBJ1-2; 7 bases line up with TRBD1. The CDR3 has 17 residues. Trimming cost V 5 bases and J 6 bases; bases outside gene matches: 18. CDR1 MNHEY and CDR2 SMNVEV come from the germline V gene (reference sequence). DNA for the CDR3: TGTGCCAGCAGTGCGTTTTGGAGGGGGCGCCTTGATCATGGCTACACCTTC. Amino acid sequence: CASSAFWRGRLDHGYTF.

This clonotype appeared many times. Since it is a stray read in a library aimed at alpha chains, this beta chain has a size that is not meaningful. This sequence joins TRBV27 and TRBJ1-1; maybe TRBD1 (6 bases). Germline CDR1 MNHEY, CDR2 SMNVEV (reference sequence). This CDR3 has 14 residues. Trimming stripped 6 bases from V and 5 bases from J, with 16 bases between. CDR3: CASREEQGWTEAFF. The CDR3 DNA reads TGTGCCAGCAGGGAAGAACAGGGTTGGACTGAAGCTTTCTTT.

This clonotype has at least ten counts. As an off-target read in a library built for alpha chains, this beta chain has a frequency of little significance. The chain employs TRBV4-3 and TRBJ2-2; D gene uncertain. V was shortened by 1 base and J by 1 base, with 4 bases between the two germline ends. Per the germline V gene, CDR1 is LGHNA and CDR2 is YSLEER. The CDR3 sequence is 14 residues long. In DNA form, the CDR3 reads TGCGCCAGCAGCCAAGCGAAGAACACCGGGGAGCTGTTTTTT. Protein product: CASSQAKNTGELFF.

This clonotype ranks as medium-sized (0.01 to 0.1%). For a library built for alpha chains, this beta chain is a stray read; little rests on its size. The chain joins TRBV6-2 or TRBV6-3 to TRBJ1-5; D not resolved. V lost 6 bases, J lost 3 bases, and 15 bases lay in between. Germline values: CDR1 MNHEY, CDR2 SVGEGT. The CDR3 has 15 amino acids. CDR3 loop: CASSAEGRFNQPQHF. In DNA form, the CDR3 reads TGTGCCAGCAGCGCCGAAGGACGGTTCAATCAGCCCCAGCATTTT.

Worth noting for this clonotype: This beta chain is an off-target read within a library intended for alpha chains, so its frequency means little. The CDR3: CASSTGGTRNSPLHF. The CDR3 DNA follows: TGTGCCAGCAGTACCGGGGGTACTAGGAATTCACCCCTCCACTTT. This chain connects TRBV27 to TRBJ1-6, with a tentative D call TRBD1 (5 bases). Germline assignment: CDR1 MNHEY and CDR2 SMNVEV (reference sequence). The CDR3 consists of 15 residues. The V end was cut by 5 bases, the J end by 7 bases, with 15 bases between.

This clonotype was recorded many times. This beta chain represents an off-target read in a library built for alpha chains; its size is of limited meaning. The genes are TRBV20-1 and TRBJ2-7; 9 bases are a match to TRBD2. This CDR3 spans 16 amino acids. Germline-derived CDR1 and CDR2 are DFQATT and SNEGSKA (reference sequence). J lost 2 bases, V lost 2 bases, and 10 bases had no gene match. The CDR3 protein is CSARSSLAGDTYEQYF. The CDR3 DNA sequence: TGCAGTGCTAGATCGTCCTTAGCGGGAGACACCTACGAGCAGTACTTC.

This clonotype was seen many times. As an off-target read in a library built for alpha chains, this beta chain has a frequency of little significance. V gene TRBV7-9 combines with J gene TRBJ1-1; no firm D call. V shed 1 base and J shed 0 bases, with 12 bases lying between them. The CDR3 spans 16 residues. Germline-derived CDR1 and CDR2 are SEHNR and FQNEAQ (reference sequence). Written as DNA, the CDR3 is TGTGCCAGCAGCTTAGGGGCCGCTGAACTGAACACTGAAGCTTTCTTT. It specifies CASSLGAAELNTEAFF.

Relative to its sample, this clonotype is medium-sized. This beta chain lies outside the target of a library built for alpha chains; its clone size means little. The genes are TRBV5-1 and TRBJ2-1, with 8 bases that match TRBD2. Germline V gene sequence: CDR1 SGHRS, CDR2 YFSETQ. The length of the CDR3 is 15 residues. The trim removed 3 bases at V and 6 bases at J, leaving 8 bases unmatched. CDR3 amino acids: CASSSVPGLGNEQFF. In DNA, the CDR3 is TGCGCCAGCAGCTCAGTCCCGGGACTAGGCAATGAGCAGTTCTTC.

This clonotype is labeled as medium-sized. Since the library was made to target alpha chains, this beta chain is a stray read and its abundance is not meaningful. The J gene is TRBJ1-1, the V gene TRBV30, with a weak D call TRBD1 (5 bases). With 3 bases removed from V and 4 bases from J, the gap between germline ends came to 15 bases. This CDR3 is built from 14 residues. The V gene's germline CDR1 is GTSNPN and CDR2 SVGIG (reference sequence). The DNA of the CDR3 is TGTGCCTGGAGAGGGGACTCTAGAGCCACTGAAGCTTTCTTT. This gives the protein CAWRGDSRATEAFF.

This clonotype was recorded at least ten times. The size of this beta chain means little, since it is a stray read in a library made for alpha chains. This chain uses TRBV2 with TRBJ1-6; D gene ambiguous. This CDR3 region has 15 residues. The germline V gene has CDR1 SNHLY and CDR2 FYNNEI. Trimming cost V 7 bases and J 0 bases, with 10 bases left between them. CDR3 loop: CASKTESSYNSPLHF. The DNA of the CDR3 is TGTGCCAGCAAAACAGAAAGCTCCTATAATTCACCCCTCCACTTT.